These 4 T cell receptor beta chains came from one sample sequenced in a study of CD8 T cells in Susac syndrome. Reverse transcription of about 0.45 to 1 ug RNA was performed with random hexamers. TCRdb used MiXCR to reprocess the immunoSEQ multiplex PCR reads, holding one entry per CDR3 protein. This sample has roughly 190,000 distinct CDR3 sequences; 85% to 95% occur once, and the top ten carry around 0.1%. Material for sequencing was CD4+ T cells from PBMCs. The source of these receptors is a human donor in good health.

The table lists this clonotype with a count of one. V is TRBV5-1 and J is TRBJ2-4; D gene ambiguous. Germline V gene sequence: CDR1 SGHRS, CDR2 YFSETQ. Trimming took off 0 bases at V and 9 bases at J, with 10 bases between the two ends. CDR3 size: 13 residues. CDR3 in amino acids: CASSLGFPSIQYF. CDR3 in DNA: TGCGCCAGCAGCTTGGGCTTCCCGAGCATTCAGTACTTC. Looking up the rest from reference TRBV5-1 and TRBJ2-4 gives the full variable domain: KAGVTQTPRYLIKTRGQQVTLSCSPISGHRSVSWYQQTPGQGLQFLFEYFSETQRNKGNFPGRFSGRQFSNSRSEMNVSTLELGDSALYLCASSLGFPSIQYFGAGTRLSVL.

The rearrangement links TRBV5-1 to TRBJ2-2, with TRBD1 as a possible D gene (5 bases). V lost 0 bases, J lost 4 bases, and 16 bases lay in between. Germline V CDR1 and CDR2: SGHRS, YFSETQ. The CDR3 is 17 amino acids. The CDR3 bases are TGCGCCAGCAGCTTGGCCGGAGCAGGCAGGGCCACCGGGGAGCTGTTTTTT. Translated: CASSLAGAGRATGELFF.

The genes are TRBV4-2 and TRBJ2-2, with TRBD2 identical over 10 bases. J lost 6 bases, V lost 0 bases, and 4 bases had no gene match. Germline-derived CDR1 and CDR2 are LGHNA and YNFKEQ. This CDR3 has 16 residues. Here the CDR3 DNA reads TGTGCCAGCAGCCAAGACCCAGCGGGGGGGCCCGGGGAGCTGTTTTTT. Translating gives CASSQDPAGGPGELFF.

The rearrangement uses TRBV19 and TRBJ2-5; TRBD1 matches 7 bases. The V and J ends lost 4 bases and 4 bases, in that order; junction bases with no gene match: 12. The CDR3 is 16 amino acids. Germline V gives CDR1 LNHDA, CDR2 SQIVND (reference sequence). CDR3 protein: CASSNTNRGMRETQYF. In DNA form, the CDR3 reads TGTGCCAGTAGTAACACCAACAGGGGAATGAGAGAGACCCAGTACTTC.